This T cell receptor beta chain comes out of a study of blood T cell repertoires in COVID-19. As for the study in general: Acute and convalescent COVID-19 samples came from the United States, Italy and Spain. The cDNA or gDNA used as material had been derived from T cells, B-cell-depleted T cells, or PBMCs.

This clone was counted only a few times. Methods used by the authors: The assay estimated nucleated cells by amplifying reference gene primers. TCRdb's table, derived via immunoSEQ multiplex PCR, lists solely in-frame clones and lacks some. That table supplies the V and J calls and clone size; D and trimming were determined from the DNA. The sample contains around 180,000 clones, 74% of which appear only once. Germline trimming cut 6 bases from V and 4 bases from J; bases unmatched to any gene: 9. In germline, CDR1 is MNHEY, CDR2 SMNVEV (reference sequence). CDR3 length: 14 residues. The chain uses TRBV27 and TRBJ2-7, with TRBD2 matching 7 bases. The specimen sequenced was peripheral blood. The TCR originated in a woman older than 75 with acute or convalescent COVID-19. The CDR3: CASSPGEGLYEQYF. DNA for the CDR3: TGTGCCAGCAGCCCCGGGGAGGGCCTGTACGAGCAGTACTTC.